This T cell receptor (beta chain) was identified in a study of blood T cell repertoires in COVID-19. TCRdb keeps only in-frame clones here, not all; method: immunoSEQ multiplex PCR. The table includes approximately 320,000 clones, roughly 87% detected once. The source material was PBMCs or T cells enriched from blood (not recorded which). The receptor was isolated from a woman aged 18-29 years who had recovered from COVID-19.

The CDR3 protein is CASSTRLGTGSSYEQYF. Here the CDR3 DNA reads TGCGCCAGCAGCACAAGATTAGGGACAGGTAGCTCCTACGAGCAGTACTTC. The V and J genes are TRBV4-3 and TRBJ2-7; 8 bases are a match to TRBD1. This CDR3 has 17 residues. The J segment lost 0 bases and the V segment lost 5 bases, leaving 12 bases of the junction unmatched. The germline gives CDR1 LGHNA, CDR2 YSLEER.